Below, one TCR beta chain is given with its context. V shed 2 bases and J shed 9 bases, with 8 bases lying between them. Germline assignment: CDR1 MNHNS and CDR2 SASEGT. The CDR3 sequence is 12 residues long. A J-beta primer mix and a sample-barcoded 5' primer were used in a second PCR of roughly 6 to 11 cycles. Sequencing of every sample gave 3 million or more CDR3-containing paired-end reads. TCRdb re-called the 5' RACE reads through MiXCR, storing one row per CDR3 protein. The sample has approximately 850,000 distinct CDR3 sequences; about three fifths are singletons. This specimen belongs to a study of blood T cells in healthy people across ages.

Material: blood. This sequence joins TRBV6-1 and TRBJ2-4, with D maybe TRBD1 (5 bases). The source is a man younger than 45 in good health. The CDR3 bases are TGTGCCAGCAGTGAATTCAGGGCCATTCAGTACTTC. Translation gives CASSEFRAIQYF.